This T cell receptor (beta chain) was recovered during a study of blood T cell repertoires in COVID-19. Trimming took 4 bases from V and 9 from J, leaving 22 bases between them. The CDR3 has 16 residues. Germline CDR1 reads LNHDA; CDR2 reads SQIVND (reference sequence). Here immunoSEQ multiplex PCR was the method, and the copy in TCRdb shows in-frame clones only, minus some. The profile shows roughly 230,000 clones, around 90% of them singletons. Sequenced: peripheral blood. This clonotype was sampled from a man between 25 and 39 years old with COVID-19, enrolled during active disease. The chain recombines TRBV19 with TRBJ1-5, with a possible D match to TRBD1 (6 bases). CDR3 DNA sequence: TGTGCCAGTAGTACCCCTCTCGCAGGGGATCGATGGCCCCAGCATTTT. It translates to CASSTPLAGDRWPQHF. The whole variable domain, remainder taken from reference TRBV19 and TRBJ1-5, is DGGITQSPKYLFRKEGQNVTLSCEQNLNHDAMYWYRQDPGQGLRLIYYSQIVNDFQKGDIAEGYSVSREKKESFPLTVTSAQKNPTAFYLCASSTPLAGDRWPQHFGDGTRLSIL.